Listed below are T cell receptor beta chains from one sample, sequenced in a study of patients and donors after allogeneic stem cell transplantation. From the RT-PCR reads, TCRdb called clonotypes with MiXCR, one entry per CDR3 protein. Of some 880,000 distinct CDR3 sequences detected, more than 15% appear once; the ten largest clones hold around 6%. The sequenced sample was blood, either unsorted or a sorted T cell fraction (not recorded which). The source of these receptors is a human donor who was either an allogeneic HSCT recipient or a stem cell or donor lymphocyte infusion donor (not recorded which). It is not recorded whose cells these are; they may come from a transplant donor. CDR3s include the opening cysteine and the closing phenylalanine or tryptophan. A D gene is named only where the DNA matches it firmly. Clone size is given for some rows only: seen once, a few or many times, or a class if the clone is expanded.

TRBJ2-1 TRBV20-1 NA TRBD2 TGCAGTGCGCAGCTTGGGAGGGGACTCTACAATGAGCAGTTCTTC CSAQLGRGLYNEQFF
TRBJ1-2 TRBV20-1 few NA TGCAGTGCCGAGGGGAATACCTATGGCTACACCTTC CSAEGNTYGYTF
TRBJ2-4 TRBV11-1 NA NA TGTGCCAGCAGCTTAGCAAGAGATGGAGACATTCAGTACTTC CASSLARDGDIQYF
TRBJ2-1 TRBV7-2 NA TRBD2 TGTGCCAGCAGCTTAGATTTCCGGACTAGCGGGGGTGAGCAGTTCTTC CASSLDFRTSGGEQFF
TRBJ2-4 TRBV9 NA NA TGTGCCAGCTTGACCCAGCCTGGGCCCTTC CASLTQPGPF
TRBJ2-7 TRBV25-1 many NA TGTGCCAGCAGTGAATCCGGGGCTACCTACGAGCAGTACTTC CASSESGATYEQYF
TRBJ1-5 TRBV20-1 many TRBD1 TGCAGTGCTATGACAGGGTCGTACGATCAGCCCCAGCATTTT CSAMTGSYDQPQHF
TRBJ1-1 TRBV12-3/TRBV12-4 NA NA TGTGCCAGCAGTTTAGAGAAACACCGGAACACTGAAGCTTTCTTT CASSLEKHRNTEAFF
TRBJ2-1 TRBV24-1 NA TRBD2 TGTGCCACCCGCGGGACTAGCGGCAACAATGAGCAGTTCTTC CATRGTSGNNEQFF
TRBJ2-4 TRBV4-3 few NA TGCGCCAGCAGCCAAGGATTGGGTGTAGCCAAAAACATTCAGTACTTC CASSQGLGVAKNIQYF
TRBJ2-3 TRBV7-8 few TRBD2 TGTGCCAGCAGCCCTTGGACTAGCGAGCACCACACAGATACGCAGTATTTT CASSPWTSEHHTDTQYF
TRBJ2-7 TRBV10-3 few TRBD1 TGTGCCATCAGTGGGGGGACAGGGTCTGTTTCCTACGAGCAGTACTTC CAISGGTGSVSYEQYF
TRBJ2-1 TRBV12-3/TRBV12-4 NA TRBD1 TGTGCCAGCAGTGACCGGGACAGGGCCCCCAATGAGCAGTTCTTC CASSDRDRAPNEQFF
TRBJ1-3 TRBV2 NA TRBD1 TGTGCCAGCAGGCCCGGGACAGCCTCTGGAAACACCATATATTTT CASRPGTASGNTIYF
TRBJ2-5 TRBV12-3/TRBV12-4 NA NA TGTGCCAGCAGTGACCCGTGCTACTTC CASSDPCYF
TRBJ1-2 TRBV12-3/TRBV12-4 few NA TGTGCCAGCACTAAATGGGGCAGGGAGGACTATGGCTACACCTTC CASTKWGREDYGYTF
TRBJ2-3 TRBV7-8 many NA TGTGCCACCACAGCCGCAGATACGCAGTATTTT CATTAADTQYF
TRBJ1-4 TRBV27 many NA TGTGCCAGCAGTTTATGGGGGAATGAAAAACTGTTTTTT CASSLWGNEKLFF
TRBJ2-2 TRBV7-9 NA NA TGTGCCAGCAGATTTAGCGAGAACACCGGGGAGCTGTTTTTT CASRFSENTGELFF
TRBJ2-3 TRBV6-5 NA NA TGTGCCAGCAGTTACGTTCCGCTAGCCAGCACAGATACGCAGTATTTT CASSYVPLASTDTQYF
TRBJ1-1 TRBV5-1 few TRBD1 TGCGCCAGCAGCCCGGAAGGGACAGGCGCAAACACTGAAGCTTTCTTT CASSPEGTGANTEAFF
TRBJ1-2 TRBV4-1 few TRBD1 TGCGCCAGCAGCCAAGCCGGGACAGGGGGCAACATTGGCTACACCTTC CASSQAGTGGNIGYTF
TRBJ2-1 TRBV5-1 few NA TGCGCCAGCAGCTTGGAGGCAGCCTCCTACAATGAGCAGTTCTTC CASSLEAASYNEQFF
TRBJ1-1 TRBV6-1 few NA TGTGCCAGCGCGACAGTACGCTCTGAAGCTTTCTTT CASATVRSEAFF
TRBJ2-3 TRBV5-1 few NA TGCGCCAGCAGCCCCACTAACATACCCAGAGATACGCAGTATTTT CASSPTNIPRDTQYF
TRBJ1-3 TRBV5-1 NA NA TGCGCCAGCAGCCTAAGGGAGGCTGGCGCTGGAAACACCATATATTTT CASSLREAGAGNTIYF
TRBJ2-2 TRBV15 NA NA TGTGCCACCAGCAGAGACAGTACGGTAACCGGGGAGCTGTTTTTT CATSRDSTVTGELFF
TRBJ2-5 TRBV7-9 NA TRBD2 TGTGCCAGCAGTCCAAGGACTAGCAGACAAGAGACCCAGTACTTC CASSPRTSRQETQYF
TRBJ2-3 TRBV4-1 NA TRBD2 TGCGCCAGCAAGAGCGGGGGCCATAACACAGATACGCAGTATTTT CASKSGGHNTDTQYF
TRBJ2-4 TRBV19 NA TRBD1 TGTGCCAGTAGCGGGGACAGGTTAGCCAAAAACATTCAGTACTTC CASSGDRLAKNIQYF
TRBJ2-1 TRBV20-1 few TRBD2 TGCAGTGCTCTGACCCCTAGCGGGGGGTCTCTCTCCTACAATGAGCAGTTCTTC CSALTPSGGSLSYNEQFF
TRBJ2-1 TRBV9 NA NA TGTGCCAGCAGCCCCCTTTCCCCGGGCTCCTACAATGAGCAGTTCTTC CASSPLSPGSYNEQFF
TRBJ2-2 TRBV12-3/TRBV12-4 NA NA TGTGCCAGCAAGCAACTTCAAACCGGGGAGCTGTTTTTT CASKQLQTGELFF
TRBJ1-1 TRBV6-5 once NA TGTGCCAGCAGTTACGGGCCTGCAGGGAACACTGAAGCTTTCTTT CASSYGPAGNTEAFF
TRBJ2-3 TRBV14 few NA TGTGCCAGCAGCCCCGGAGGGAGCCCGGATACGCAGTATTTT CASSPGGSPDTQYF
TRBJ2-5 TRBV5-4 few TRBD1 TGTGCCAGCAGCTTACCGGTGGGACAGCTCCAGACCCAGTACTTC CASSLPVGQLQTQYF
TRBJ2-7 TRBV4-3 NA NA TGCGCCAGCAGCCAAGATAAGGGACACTCCTACGAGCAGTACTTC CASSQDKGHSYEQYF
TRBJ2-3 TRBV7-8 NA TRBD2 TGTGCCAGCAGCTTAGGGAGCGGGAAGTCGGATACGCAGTATTTT CASSLGSGKSDTQYF
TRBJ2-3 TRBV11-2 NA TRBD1 TGTGCCAGCAGCTTTATACGTGGGCAGGGGGCGGGTACGCAGTATTTT CASSFIRGQGAGTQYF
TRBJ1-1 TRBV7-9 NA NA TGTGCCAGCAATATGACCAGGGGGAACACTGAAGCTTTCTTT CASNMTRGNTEAFF
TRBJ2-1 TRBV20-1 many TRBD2 TGCAGTGCTAGAGATGAGGCTAGCGGGAGGTACAATGAGCAGTTCTTC CSARDEASGRYNEQFF
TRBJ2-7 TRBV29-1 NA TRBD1 TGCAGCGTTTTATTTCTCCGGACAGGGGCGATCTCCTACGAGCAGTACTTC CSVLFLRTGAISYEQYF
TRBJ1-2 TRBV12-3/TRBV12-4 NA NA TGTGCCAGCAGTTCGAGACGGAGTGCCTATGGCTACACCTTC CASSSRRSAYGYTF
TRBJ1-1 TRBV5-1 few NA TGCGCCAGCAGTTGGAGAGAGAACACTGAAGCTTTCTTT CASSWRENTEAFF
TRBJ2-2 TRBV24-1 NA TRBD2 TGTGCCACCAGTGATTTTACCATTGCGGGAGGGCCCGCCGGGGAGCTGTTTTTT CATSDFTIAGGPAGELFF
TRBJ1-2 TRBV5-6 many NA TGTGCCAGCAGCTTGCCTCAGGGACGGTATGGCTACACCTTC CASSLPQGRYGYTF
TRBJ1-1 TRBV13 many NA TGTGCCAGCAGCTTAGGGGACCGTGAAGCTTTCTTT CASSLGDREAFF
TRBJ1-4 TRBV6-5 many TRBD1 TGTGCCAGCAGTTACTACAGGGGGGTTGAAAAACTGTTTTTT CASSYYRGVEKLFF